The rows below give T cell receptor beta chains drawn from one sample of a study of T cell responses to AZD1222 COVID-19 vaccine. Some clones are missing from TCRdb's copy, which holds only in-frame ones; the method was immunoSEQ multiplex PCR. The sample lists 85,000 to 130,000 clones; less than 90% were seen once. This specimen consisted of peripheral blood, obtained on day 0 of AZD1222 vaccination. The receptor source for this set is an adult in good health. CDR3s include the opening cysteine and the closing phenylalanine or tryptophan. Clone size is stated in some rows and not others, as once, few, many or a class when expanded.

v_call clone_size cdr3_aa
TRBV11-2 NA CASTWGPGGSQETQYF
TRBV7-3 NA CASSFVAGGYNEQFF
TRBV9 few CASSVGETEQYF
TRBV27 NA CASSPPGQGRDGYTF
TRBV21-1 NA CASSKFGRRGGSYGYTF
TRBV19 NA CASSIVPPENQPQHF
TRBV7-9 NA CASSSRERGENTEAFF
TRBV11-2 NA CASSLEWGDTQYF
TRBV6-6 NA CASSSMFPFYGYTF
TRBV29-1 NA CSVETATGTEAFF
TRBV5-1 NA CASSSGTANSPLHF
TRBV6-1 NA CASSETTGLNGYTF
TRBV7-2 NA CASSLVRETGELFF
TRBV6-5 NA CASKVTGGAEALHF
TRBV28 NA CASSLDTYNYGYTF
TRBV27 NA CASSLGPSWTSYEQYF
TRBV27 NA CASSRETGATNEKLFF
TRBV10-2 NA CASVPRGADEQYF
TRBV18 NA CASSPPSTGLGSPLHF
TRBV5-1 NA CASSRRGLSNSYNEQFF
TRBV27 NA CASSLSSTGISYEQYF
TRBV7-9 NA CASSFQTGSSPLHF
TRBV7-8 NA CASSLRGTGLYSNQPQHF
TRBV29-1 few CSVSKGSEAFF
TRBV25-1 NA CASSGQGTGNTIYF
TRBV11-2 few CASSSGTALEQYF
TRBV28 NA CASSFPGSEKLFF
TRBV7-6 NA CASSALAGDPDTQYF
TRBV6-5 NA CASSRTVNEKLFF
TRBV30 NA CAWSVPPGETQYF
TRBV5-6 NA CASSLWGHTDTQYF
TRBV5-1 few CASSSGQGANTDTQYF
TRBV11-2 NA CASSQGYSSYEQYF